This TCR beta chain was observed in a study of blood T cell repertoires in COVID-19 (dated by TCRdb to about 2020). At the level of the whole study: Samples covering the acute and convalescent phases of COVID-19 were provided by collaborators in the United States, Italy and Spain. The material from the prospective study consisted of cDNA or gDNA derived from T cells, B-cell-depleted T cells, or PBMCs. The dataset comprised deeply sampled blood TCRbeta repertoires from subjects exposed to, actively infected with, or recovered from COVID-19. The repertoires were released in a freely available public database meant as a resource for research on the immune response to SARS-CoV-2. Samples came from the ongoing ImmuneRACE study (first 160 participants) plus 1,254 subjects from 6 global collaborators. The sample metadata nearly always contained a de-identified subject ID, COVID-19 status, age in years and sex. Where HLA class I and class II types were available, the types were taken from metadata supplied by the sample provider, not from assay-based typing. Here is what the overall study found, with its caveats: How much clinical and demographic metadata was included differed by source and by participant, and the metadata was provided uncurated.

Comments on this clone: This clone's antigen is unknown. There are no base qualities to consult, and no much larger clone falls within one base.

The immunoSEQ Assay, a bias-controlled multiplex PCR, was used to amplify TCRbeta CDR3 regions from genomic DNA. The paper's processing steps were these. Nucleated cell counts per sample were estimated from amplification of reference gene primers within the assay. To quantify the absolute abundance of each unique TCRbeta CDR3 rearrangement, sequence reads were collapsed and filtered. For each sample, productive Simpson clonality was calculated as the square root of Simpson's diversity index across productive rearrangements. TCRdb obtained this table from immuneACCESS and retained in-frame rearrangements with V and J assigned. These tables miss some clones; where compared with another copy, unresolved V genes account for less than half of the shortfall, and the remainder is unexplained. V, J and clone size were drawn from that table, and D and trimming were deduced from the DNA. The sample records hundreds of thousands of clones, around 90% of which are singletons. In total, the top ten clones hold 1.5% to 2% of the sample.

Relative to germline, V is 3 bases shorter and J is 1 base shorter, with 12 bases between their ends. The CDR3 spans 15 residues, from the cysteine through the phenylalanine. Just CDR3 DNA is preserved here, 45 bases in frame from base 1. CDR1 and CDR2, looked up from the germline V gene, are SGHTA and FQGNSA. In the prospective study, participants were about 18 to 95 years old, resided in about two dozen geographic areas of the United States, and were enrolled through a virtual design. In the prospective study, cohorts were assigned on the basis of participant-reported clinical history obtained from a screening survey and a study questionnaire. In the prospective study, whole blood, serum and a nasopharyngeal or oropharyngeal swab were collected from each participant by mobile phlebotomists. Over a roughly 2-month period, participants in the prospective study had the option of providing additional blood draws and questionnaires. Prospective study blood samples were shipped either frozen or at room temperature before DNA extraction.

Material for sequencing was PBMCs or T cells enriched from blood (not recorded which). This receptor was taken from a young woman with acute COVID-19. The rearrangement joined TRBV7-2 to TRBJ2-5; TRBD2 is possibly the D segment (6 matching bases). The bases read TGTGCCAGCAGCTTGTCGGGACTCCGCCAAGAGACCCAGTACTTC. Translated, this gives CASSLSGLRQETQYF.